This TCR beta chain stems from a study of blood T cells in healthy people across ages. The CDR3 has 13 residues. Between the trimmed V and J ends, which lost 5 bases and 3 bases, there was a span of 10 bases. Russia was home to the donors, healthy Caucasian individuals aged roughly 6 to 95. Primers used in a second PCR of roughly 6 to 11 cycles were a sample-barcoded 5' primer and a J-beta primer mix. Samples each returned at least 3 million CDR3-containing paired-end reads. MiXCR, applied by TCRdb to the 5' RACE reads, yields one record per CDR3 protein. The sample has 850,000 to 1,100,000 distinct CDR3 sequences, less than 45% seen once. This clonotype was detected only a few times.

The receptor's source is a man aged 18 to 35 in good health. The rearrangement joins TRBV12-3 or TRBV12-4 to TRBJ1-1, with no clear D. The sequencing input was blood. DNA for the CDR3: TGTGCCAGCAGTGCCGAGGAGTACACTGAAGCTTTCTTT. Translation gives CASSAEEYTEAFF.